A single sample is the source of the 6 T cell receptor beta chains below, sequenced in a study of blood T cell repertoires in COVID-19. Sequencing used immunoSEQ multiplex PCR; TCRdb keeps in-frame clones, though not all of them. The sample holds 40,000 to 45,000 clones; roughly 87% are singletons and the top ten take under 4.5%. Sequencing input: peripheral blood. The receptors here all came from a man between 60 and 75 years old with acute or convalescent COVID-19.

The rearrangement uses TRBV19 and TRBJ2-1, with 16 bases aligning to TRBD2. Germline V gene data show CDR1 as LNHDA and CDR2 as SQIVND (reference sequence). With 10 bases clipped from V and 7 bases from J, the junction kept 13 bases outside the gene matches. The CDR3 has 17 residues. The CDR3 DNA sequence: TGTGCCACAGGGGACCCGGGACTAGCGGGGGGGCGGAATGAGCAGTTCTTC. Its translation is CATGDPGLAGGRNEQFF.

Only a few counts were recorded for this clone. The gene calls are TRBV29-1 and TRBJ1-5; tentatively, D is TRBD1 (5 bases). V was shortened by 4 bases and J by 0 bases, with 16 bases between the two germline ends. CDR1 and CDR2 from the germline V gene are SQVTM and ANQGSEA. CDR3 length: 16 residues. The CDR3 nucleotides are TGCAGCGTTGGGCTTGGGGCCGGCGGTAGCAATCAGCCCCAGCATTTT. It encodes CSVGLGAGGSNQPQHF.

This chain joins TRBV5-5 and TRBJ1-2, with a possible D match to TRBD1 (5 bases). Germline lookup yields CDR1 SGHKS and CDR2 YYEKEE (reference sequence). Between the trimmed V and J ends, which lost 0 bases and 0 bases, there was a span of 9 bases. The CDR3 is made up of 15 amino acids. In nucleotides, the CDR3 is TGTGCCAGCAGCTTGGATGCAGGGACTAACTATGGCTACACCTTC. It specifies CASSLDAGTNYGYTF.

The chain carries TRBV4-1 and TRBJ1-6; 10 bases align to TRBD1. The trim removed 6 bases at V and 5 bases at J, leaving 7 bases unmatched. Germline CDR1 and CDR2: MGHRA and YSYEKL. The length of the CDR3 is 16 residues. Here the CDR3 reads CASRATGGDNNSPLHF. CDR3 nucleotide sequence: TGCGCCAGCAGAGCGACAGGGGGCGACAATAATTCACCCCTCCACTTT.

CDR3 amino acids: CASSPSGLDGTDTQYF. The CDR3 DNA is TGTGCCAGCAGCCCCAGCGGACTCGACGGCACAGATACGCAGTATTTT. J is TRBJ2-3 and V is TRBV5-4; D may be TRBD2 (5 bases). The V gene lost 4 bases and the J gene lost 1 base, with 16 bases spanning the gap. Germline CDR1 and CDR2: SGHNT and YYREEE (reference sequence). The CDR3 has 16 residues.

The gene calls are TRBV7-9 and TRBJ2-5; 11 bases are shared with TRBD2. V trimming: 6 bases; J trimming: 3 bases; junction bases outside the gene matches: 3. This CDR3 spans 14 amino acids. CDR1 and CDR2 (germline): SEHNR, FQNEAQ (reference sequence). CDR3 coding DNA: TGTGCCAGCAGTTCGACTAGCGGGGAAGAGACCCAGTACTTC. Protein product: CASSSTSGEETQYF.